In its sample, the clone carrying this TCR beta chain was seen many times. The antigen is not known. The time point here: longitudinal time-point 2. The record originates from a study of neurological immune-mediated disorders. Points from the study as a whole: The study found no CDR3 amino acid sequences shared by expanded clones across subjects, suggesting private repertoires in all groups.

CDR1 is MNHNS, CDR2 SASEGT, per germline. V lost 5 bases and J lost 3; bases outside the gene matches: 7. The length of the CDR3 is 16 residues. cDNA was made by 5'RACE with 10-nucleotide random UMIs. One entry per CDR3 protein, called by TCRdb with MiXCR from the 5' RACE reads. The sample records 100,000 or so distinct CDR3 sequences, 13% being singletons. The sequencing input was PBMCs. V is TRBV6-1 and J is TRBJ1-2; 12 bases are shared with TRBD1. This sequence was found in a female donor with HTLV-1-associated myelopathy (HAM/TSP). This CDR3 is CASSQPGTGGDYGYTF. CDR3 DNA: TGTGCCAGCAGTCAACCTGGGACAGGGGGCGACTATGGCTACACCTTC.